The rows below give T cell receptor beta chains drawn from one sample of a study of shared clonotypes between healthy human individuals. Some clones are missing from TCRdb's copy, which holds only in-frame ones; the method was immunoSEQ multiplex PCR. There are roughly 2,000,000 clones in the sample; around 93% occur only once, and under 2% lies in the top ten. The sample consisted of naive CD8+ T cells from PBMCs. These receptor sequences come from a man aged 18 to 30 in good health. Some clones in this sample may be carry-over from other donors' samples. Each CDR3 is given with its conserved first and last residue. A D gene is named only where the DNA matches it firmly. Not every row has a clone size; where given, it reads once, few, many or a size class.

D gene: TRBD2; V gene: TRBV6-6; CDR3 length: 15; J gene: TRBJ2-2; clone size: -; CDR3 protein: CASSKREGLGGELFF; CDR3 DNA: TGTGCCAGCAGTAAGCGGGAGGGCCTGGGCGGGGAGCTGTTTTTT
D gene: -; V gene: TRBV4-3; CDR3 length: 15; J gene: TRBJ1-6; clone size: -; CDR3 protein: CASSQESRVYSPLHF; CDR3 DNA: TGCGCCAGCAGCCAAGAATCCAGAGTTTACTCACCCCTCCACTTT
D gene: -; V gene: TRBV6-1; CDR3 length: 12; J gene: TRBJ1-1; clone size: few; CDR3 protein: CATRDPGYEAFF; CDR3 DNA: TGTGCCACCAGAGATCCGGGGTATGAAGCTTTCTTT
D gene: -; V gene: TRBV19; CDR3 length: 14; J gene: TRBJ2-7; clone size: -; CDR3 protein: CASSIATGPYEQYF; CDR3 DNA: TGTGCCAGTAGTATAGCAACAGGGCCCTACGAGCAGTACTTC
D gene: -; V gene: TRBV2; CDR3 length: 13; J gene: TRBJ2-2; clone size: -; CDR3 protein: CASSALRTGELFF; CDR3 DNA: TGTGCCAGCAGTGCTTTAAGGACCGGGGAGCTGTTTTTT
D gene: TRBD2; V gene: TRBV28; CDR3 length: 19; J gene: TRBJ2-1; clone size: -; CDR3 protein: CASSTPGLAGESSYNEQFF; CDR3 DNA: TGTGCCAGCAGTACTCCGGGACTAGCGGGAGAAAGCTCCTACAATGAGCAGTTCTTC
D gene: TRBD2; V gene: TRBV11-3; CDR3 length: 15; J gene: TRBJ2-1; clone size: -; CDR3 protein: CASSPGLVTHNEQFF; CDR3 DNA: TGTGCCAGCAGCCCGGGACTAGTTACCCACAATGAGCAGTTCTTC
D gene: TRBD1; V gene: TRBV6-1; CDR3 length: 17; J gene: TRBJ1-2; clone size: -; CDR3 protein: CASSEAVTGPMVYGYTF; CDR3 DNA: TGTGCCAGCAGTGAAGCAGTGACAGGGCCTATGGTCTATGGCTACACCTTC
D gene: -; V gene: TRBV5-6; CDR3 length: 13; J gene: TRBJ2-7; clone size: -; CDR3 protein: CASSLGGGGEQYF; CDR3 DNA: TGTGCCAGCAGCTTGGGCGGGGGCGGCGAGCAGTACTTC
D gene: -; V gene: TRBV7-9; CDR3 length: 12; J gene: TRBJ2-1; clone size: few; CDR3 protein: CASSLGYNEQFF; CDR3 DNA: TGTGCCAGCAGCTTAGGCTACAATGAGCAGTTCTTC
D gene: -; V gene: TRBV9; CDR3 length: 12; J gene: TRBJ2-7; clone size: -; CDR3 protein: CASSVGGGEQYF; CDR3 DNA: TGTGCCAGCAGCGTAGGCGGTGGGGAGCAGTACTTC
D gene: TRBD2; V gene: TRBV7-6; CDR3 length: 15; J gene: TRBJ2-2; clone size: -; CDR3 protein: CASSRLAARTGELFF; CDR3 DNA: TGTGCCAGCAGCCGACTAGCGGCTCGCACCGGGGAGCTGTTTTTT
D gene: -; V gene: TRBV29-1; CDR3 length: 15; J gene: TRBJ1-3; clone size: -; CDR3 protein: CSVALRVGGGNTIYF; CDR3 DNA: TGCAGCGTTGCCTTACGAGTTGGGGGAGGAAACACCATATATTTT
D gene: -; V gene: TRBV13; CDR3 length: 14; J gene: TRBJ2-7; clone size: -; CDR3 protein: CASSSYRGSYEQYF; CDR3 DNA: TGTGCCAGCAGCTCGTACCGTGGGTCCTACGAGCAGTACTTC
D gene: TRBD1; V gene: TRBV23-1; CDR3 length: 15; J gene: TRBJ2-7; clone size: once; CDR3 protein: CASSLPGQGAREQYF; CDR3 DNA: TGCGCCAGCAGTCTCCCGGGACAGGGGGCTCGCGAGCAGTACTTC
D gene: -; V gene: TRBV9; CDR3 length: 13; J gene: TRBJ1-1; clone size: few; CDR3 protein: CASSVVREAEAFF; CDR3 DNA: TGTGCCAGCAGCGTAGTTAGGGAAGCTGAAGCTTTCTTT
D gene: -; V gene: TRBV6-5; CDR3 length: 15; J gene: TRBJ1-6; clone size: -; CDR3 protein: CASSFTGSDSSPLHF; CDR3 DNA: TGTGCCAGCAGTTTTACAGGAAGCGACTCCTCACCCCTCCACTTT
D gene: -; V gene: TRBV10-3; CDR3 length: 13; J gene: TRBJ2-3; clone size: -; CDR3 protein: CATGGGVGDTQYF; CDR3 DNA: TGTGCCACGGGTGGGGGAGTGGGAGATACGCAGTATTTT
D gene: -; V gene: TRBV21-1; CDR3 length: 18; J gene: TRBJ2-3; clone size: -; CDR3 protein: CASSTPSGRGKRTDTQYF; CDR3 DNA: TGTGCCAGCAGCACCCCTAGCGGGAGGGGGAAGCGGACAGATACGCAGTATTTT
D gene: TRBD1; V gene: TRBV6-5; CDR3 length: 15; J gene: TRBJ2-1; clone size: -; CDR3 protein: CASSQDRSSYNEQFF; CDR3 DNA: TGTGCCAGCAGTCAGGACAGGAGCTCCTACAATGAGCAGTTCTTC
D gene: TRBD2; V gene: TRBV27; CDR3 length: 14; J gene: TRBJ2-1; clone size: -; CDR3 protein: CASSSSGRSNEQFF; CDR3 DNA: TGTGCCAGCAGTTCTAGCGGGAGGAGTAATGAGCAGTTCTTC
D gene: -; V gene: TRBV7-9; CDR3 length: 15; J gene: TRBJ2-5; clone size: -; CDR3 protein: CASSSRLGSQETQYF; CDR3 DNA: TGTGCCAGCAGCTCCCGTTTGGGCAGCCAAGAGACCCAGTACTTC
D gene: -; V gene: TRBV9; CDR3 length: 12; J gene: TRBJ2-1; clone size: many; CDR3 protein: CASSVAYNEQFF; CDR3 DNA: TGTGCCAGCAGCGTAGCCTACAATGAGCAGTTCTTC
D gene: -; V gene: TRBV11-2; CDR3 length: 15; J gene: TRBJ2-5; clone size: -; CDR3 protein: CASSLALSRGETQYF; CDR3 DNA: TGTGCCAGCAGCTTAGCCCTCTCCCGCGGAGAGACCCAGTACTTC
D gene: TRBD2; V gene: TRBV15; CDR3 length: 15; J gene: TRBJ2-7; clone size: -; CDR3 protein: CATSVAGGLMYEQYF; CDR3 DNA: TGTGCCACCAGCGTAGCGGGAGGGTTGATGTACGAGCAGTACTTC
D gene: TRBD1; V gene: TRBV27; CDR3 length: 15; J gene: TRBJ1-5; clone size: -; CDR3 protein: CASSDRGNSNQPQHF; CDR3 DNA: TGTGCCAGCAGTGACAGGGGTAATAGCAATCAGCCCCAGCATTTT
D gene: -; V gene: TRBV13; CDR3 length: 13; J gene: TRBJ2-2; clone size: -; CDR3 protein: CASSFVNTGELFF; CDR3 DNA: TGTGCCAGCAGCTTCGTAAACACCGGGGAGCTGTTTTTT
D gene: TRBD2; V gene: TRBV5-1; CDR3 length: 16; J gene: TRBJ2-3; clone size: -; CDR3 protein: CASSSRTSGNTDTQYF; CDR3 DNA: TGCGCCAGCAGCTCCCGGACTAGCGGTAACACAGATACGCAGTATTTT
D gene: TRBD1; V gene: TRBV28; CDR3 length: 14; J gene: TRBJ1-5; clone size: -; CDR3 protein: CASRMTGYGQPQHF; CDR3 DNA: TGTGCCAGCCGCATGACAGGGTACGGACAGCCCCAGCATTTT
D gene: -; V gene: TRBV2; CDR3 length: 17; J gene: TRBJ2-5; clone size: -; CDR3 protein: CASSDGFRTQYQETQYF; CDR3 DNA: TGTGCCAGCAGTGACGGCTTCCGCACCCAGTACCAAGAGACCCAGTACTTC
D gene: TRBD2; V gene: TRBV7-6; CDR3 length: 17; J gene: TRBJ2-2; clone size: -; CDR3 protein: CASSSPPGLAGTQELFF; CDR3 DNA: TGTGCCAGCAGCTCGCCCCCGGGACTAGCGGGGACTCAGGAGCTGTTTTTT
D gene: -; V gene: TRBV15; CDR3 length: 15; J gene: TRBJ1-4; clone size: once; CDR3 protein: CATSRGQSGDEKLFF; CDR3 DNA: TGTGCCACCAGCCGAGGACAGTCCGGAGATGAAAAACTGTTTTTT
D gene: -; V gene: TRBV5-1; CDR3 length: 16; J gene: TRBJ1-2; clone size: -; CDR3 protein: CASSLGWGSPRDGYTF; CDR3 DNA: TGCGCCAGCAGCTTGGGTTGGGGGTCCCCTCGGGATGGCTACACCTTC
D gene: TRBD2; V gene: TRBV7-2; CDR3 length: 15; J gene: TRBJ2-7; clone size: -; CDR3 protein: CASSGTSGPTYEQYF; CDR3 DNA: TGTGCCAGCAGCGGGACTAGCGGACCTACCTACGAGCAGTACTTC
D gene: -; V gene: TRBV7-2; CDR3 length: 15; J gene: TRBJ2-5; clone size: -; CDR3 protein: CASSSRTEDFKTQYF; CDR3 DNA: TGTGCCAGCAGCTCACGGACCGAGGATTTTAAGACCCAGTACTTC
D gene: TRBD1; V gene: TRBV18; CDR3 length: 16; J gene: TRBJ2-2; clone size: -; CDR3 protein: CASSLVQGLNTGELFF; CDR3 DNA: TGTGCCAGCTCGCTCGTACAGGGGCTAAACACCGGGGAGCTGTTTTTT
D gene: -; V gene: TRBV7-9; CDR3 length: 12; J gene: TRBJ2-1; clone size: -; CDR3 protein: CASSSGTPEQFF; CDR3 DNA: TGTGCCAGCAGCTCCGGGACTCCTGAGCAGTTCTTC
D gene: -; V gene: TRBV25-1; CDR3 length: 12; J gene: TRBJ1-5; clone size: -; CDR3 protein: CASSTRNQPQHF; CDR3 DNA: TGTGCCAGCAGTACGCGCAATCAGCCCCAGCATTTT
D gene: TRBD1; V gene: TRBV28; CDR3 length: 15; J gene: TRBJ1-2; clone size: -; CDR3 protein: CASSLTDRGQNGYTF; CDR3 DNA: TGTGCCAGCAGTTTAACGGACAGGGGACAGAATGGCTACACCTTC
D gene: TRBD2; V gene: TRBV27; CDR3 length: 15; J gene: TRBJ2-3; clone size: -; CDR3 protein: CASSLRGRATDTQYF; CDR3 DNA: TGTGCCAGCAGTTTACGCGGGAGGGCAACAGATACGCAGTATTTT
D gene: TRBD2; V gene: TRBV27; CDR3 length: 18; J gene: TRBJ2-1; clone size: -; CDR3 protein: CASTSSGPFVRSYNEQFF; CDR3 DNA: TGTGCCAGCACCTCTAGCGGGCCATTCGTTCGCTCCTACAATGAGCAGTTCTTC
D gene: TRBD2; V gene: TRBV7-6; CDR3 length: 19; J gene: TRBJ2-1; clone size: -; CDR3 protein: CASSLDPSGSFDAYNEQFF; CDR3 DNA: TGTGCCAGCAGCTTAGACCCTAGCGGGAGTTTTGATGCCTACAATGAGCAGTTCTTC
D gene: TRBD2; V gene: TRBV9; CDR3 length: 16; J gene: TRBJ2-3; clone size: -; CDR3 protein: CASSLSLAGGPNTQYF; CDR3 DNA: TGTGCCAGCAGCCTTTCTCTAGCGGGAGGGCCTAATACGCAGTATTTT
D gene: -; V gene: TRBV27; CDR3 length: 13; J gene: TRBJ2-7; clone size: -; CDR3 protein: CASSYGLTYEQYF; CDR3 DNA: TGTGCCAGCAGTTATGGACTAACCTACGAGCAGTACTTC
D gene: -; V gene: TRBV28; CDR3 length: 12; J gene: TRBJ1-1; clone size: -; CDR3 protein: CASSRTNTEAFF; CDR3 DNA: TGTGCCAGCAGCCGCACGAACACTGAAGCTTTCTTT
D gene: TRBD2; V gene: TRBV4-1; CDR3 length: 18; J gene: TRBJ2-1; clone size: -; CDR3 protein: CASSQDGEGPPFYNEQFF; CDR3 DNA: TGCGCCAGCAGCCAAGATGGGGAGGGGCCCCCTTTCTACAATGAGCAGTTCTTC
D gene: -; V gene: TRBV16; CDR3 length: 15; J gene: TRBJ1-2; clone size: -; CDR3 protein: CASSPGGKESYGYTF; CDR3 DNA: TGTGCCAGCAGCCCCGGAGGAAAGGAAAGCTATGGCTACACCTTC
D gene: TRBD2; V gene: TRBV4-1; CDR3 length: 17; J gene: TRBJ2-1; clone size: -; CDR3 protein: CASSHAETSPRSNEQFF; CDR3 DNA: TGCGCCAGCAGCCATGCCGAGACTAGCCCTAGAAGCAATGAGCAGTTCTTC
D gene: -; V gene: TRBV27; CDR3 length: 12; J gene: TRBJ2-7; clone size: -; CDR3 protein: CASSSGPQGQYF; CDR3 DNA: TGTGCCAGCAGTTCAGGACCCCAGGGGCAGTACTTC
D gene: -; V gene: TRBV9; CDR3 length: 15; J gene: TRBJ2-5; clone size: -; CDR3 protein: CASSPAGTRAETQYF; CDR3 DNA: TGTGCCAGCAGCCCAGCCGGGACAAGGGCAGAGACCCAGTACTTC
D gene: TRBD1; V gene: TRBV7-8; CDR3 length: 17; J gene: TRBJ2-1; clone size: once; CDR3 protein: CASSLVTGGGSGNEQFF; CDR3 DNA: TGTGCCAGCAGCTTGGTGACAGGGGGAGGCTCGGGCAATGAGCAGTTCTTC
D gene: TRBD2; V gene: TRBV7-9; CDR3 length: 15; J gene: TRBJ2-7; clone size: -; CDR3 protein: CASSQLARVGYEQYF; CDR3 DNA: TGTGCCAGCAGCCAACTAGCGCGAGTGGGGTACGAGCAGTACTTC
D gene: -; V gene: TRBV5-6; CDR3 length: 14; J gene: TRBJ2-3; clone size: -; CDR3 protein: CASDREGLIDTQYF; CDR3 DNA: TGTGCCAGTGACAGGGAGGGGTTGATAGATACGCAGTATTTT
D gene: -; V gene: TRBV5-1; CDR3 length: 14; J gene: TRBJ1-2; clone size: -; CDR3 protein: CASSLGVGGSGYTF; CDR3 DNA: TGCGCCAGCAGCTTGGGAGTCGGTGGGAGTGGCTACACCTTC
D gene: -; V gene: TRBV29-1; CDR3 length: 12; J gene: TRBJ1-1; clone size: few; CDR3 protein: CSVVGVLPEAFF; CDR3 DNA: TGCAGCGTTGTAGGGGTGCTCCCTGAAGCTTTCTTT
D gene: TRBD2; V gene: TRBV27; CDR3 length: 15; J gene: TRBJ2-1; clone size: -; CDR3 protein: CASSPQREGPGEQFF; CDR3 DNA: TGTGCCAGCAGTCCCCAGCGGGAGGGCCCGGGTGAGCAGTTCTTC
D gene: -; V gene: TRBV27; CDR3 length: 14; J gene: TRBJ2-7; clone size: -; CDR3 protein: CASSPDRQFNEQYF; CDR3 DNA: TGTGCCAGCAGTCCCGACCGACAGTTCAACGAGCAGTACTTC
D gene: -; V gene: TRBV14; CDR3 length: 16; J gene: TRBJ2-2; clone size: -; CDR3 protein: CASSPGPRGYTGELFF; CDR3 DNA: TGTGCCAGCAGCCCGGGACCCCGAGGGTACACCGGGGAGCTGTTTTTT
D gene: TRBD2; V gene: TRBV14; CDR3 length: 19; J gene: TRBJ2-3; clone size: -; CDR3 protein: CASSQEWLAGVYGTDTQYF; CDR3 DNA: TGTGCCAGCAGCCAAGAATGGCTAGCGGGAGTGTACGGCACAGATACGCAGTATTTT
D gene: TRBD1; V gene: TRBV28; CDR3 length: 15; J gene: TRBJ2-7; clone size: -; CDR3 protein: CASSPPGQGVYEQYF; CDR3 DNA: TGTGCCAGCAGTCCCCCGGGACAGGGGGTTTACGAGCAGTACTTC